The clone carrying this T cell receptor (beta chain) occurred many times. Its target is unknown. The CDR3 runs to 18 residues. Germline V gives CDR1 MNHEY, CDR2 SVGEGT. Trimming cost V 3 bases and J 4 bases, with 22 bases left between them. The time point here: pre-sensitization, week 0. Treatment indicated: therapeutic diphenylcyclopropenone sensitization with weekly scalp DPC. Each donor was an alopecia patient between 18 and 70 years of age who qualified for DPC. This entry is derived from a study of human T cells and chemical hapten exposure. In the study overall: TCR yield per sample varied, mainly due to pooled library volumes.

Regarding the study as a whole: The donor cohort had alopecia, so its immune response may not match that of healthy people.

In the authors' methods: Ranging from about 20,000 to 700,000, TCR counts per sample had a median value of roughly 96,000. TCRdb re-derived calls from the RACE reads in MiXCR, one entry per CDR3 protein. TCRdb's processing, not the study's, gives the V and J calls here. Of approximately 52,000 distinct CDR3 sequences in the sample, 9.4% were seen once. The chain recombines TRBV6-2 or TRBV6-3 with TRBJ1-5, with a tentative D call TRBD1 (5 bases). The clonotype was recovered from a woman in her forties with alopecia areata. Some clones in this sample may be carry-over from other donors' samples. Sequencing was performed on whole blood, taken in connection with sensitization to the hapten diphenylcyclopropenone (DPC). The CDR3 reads CASSYNPTQGSLNQPQHF. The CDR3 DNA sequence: TGTGCCAGCAGTTATAACCCTACCCAGGGATCCCTAAATCAGCCCCAGCATTTT.